This T cell receptor (beta chain) appears in the sequencing data of a study of shared clonotypes between healthy human individuals. Study context: The study enrolled a couple of women and a few men aged 18 to 49. Study-wide points: It was the non-shared clonotypes that had lower generation probabilities than clonotypes shared by all four donors.

This table comes from immunoSEQ multiplex PCR, and its TCRdb copy is limited to in-frame clones, with some not included. Of about 2.3 million clones listed, 80% to 95% are singletons. Researchers partitioned CD4+ cells into CD45RA+ naive and CD45RA-negative memory subsets. V lost 8 bases to trimming and J lost 4 bases; unmatched junction nucleotides: 4. Germline V gives CDR1 SNHLY, CDR2 FYNNEI. CDR3 size: 13 residues. Comments on this clone: Its antigen is unknown.

J is TRBJ1-2 and V is TRBV2; 10 positions agree with TRBD1. The origin of this receptor is a man aged 18 to 29 in good health. Some clones in this sample may be carry-over from other donors' samples. The material sequenced was naive CD4+ T cells from PBMCs. The subset: CD45RA+ positively selected. The CDR3 DNA sequence: TGTGCCAGCGGGACAGGGGAGGTCTATGGCTACACCTTC. Residues: CASGTGEVYGYTF.